This T cell receptor beta chain was documented in a study of siplizumab effects on memory and regulatory T cells. The study, taken as a whole, reports: Suppression by proliferating Tregs derived from siplizumab cultures was not verified. A major contribution to the alloresponse seemed to be made by naive T cells, which seemed more diverse than memory cells. Treg-derived clones made up an average of around 75% of mappable alloreactive CD4+ clones with siplizumab and 25% to 30% in controls.

A remark on this clone: Antigen unknown.

TCR templates numbering roughly 94,000 were assayed per sample. Profiled with immunoSEQ multiplex PCR; TCRdb holds only in-frame clones, not every one. The sample shows about 120,000 clones, around 94% of them seen only once. The CDR3 runs to 15 residues. Germline V lookup: CDR1 SNHLY, CDR2 FYNNEI. V shed 5 bases, J shed 0 bases, and the junction held 4 bases outside the gene matches. The sample consisted of non-Treg CD4+ T cells sorted from blood. The clonotype originates from a human donor in good health. V and J are TRBV2 and TRBJ1-5; the match to TRBD1 covers 7 bases. This CDR3 reads CASSRTGYSNQPQHF. Here the CDR3 DNA reads TGTGCCAGCAGTCGGACAGGTTATAGCAATCAGCCCCAGCATTTT. The full variable domain, completed using reference TRBV2 and TRBJ1-5, is EPEVTQTPSHQVTQMGQEVILRCVPISNHLYFYWYRQILGQKVEFLVSFYNNEISEKSEIFDDQFSVERPDGSNFTLKIRSTKLEDSAMYFCASSRTGYSNQPQHFGDGTRLSIL.